Shown below are 32 T cell receptor beta chains from a single sample sequenced in a study of T-cell reconstitution after alpha-beta-depleted transplantation in children. Researchers prepared the TCRbeta library using unique molecular identifiers, the study reports. One entry per CDR3 protein results from TCRdb running MiXCR on the PCR reads. The table lists 300,000 or so distinct CDR3 sequences, almost 10% of them singletons. Specimen: PBMCs from the stem cell graft donor, collected from the stem cell graft. These receptors were collected from a human donor who donated a stem cell graft to a child with SCID.

In this sample, this clonotype turned up once. The chain links TRBV20-1 to TRBJ2-2; 8 bases agree with TRBD2. CDR3 size: 17 residues. Germline lookup yields CDR1 DFQATT and CDR2 SNEGSKA (reference sequence). The V gene end was trimmed by 3 bases and the J gene end by 4 bases; junction bases not matched to a gene: 13. CDR3 DNA sequence: TGCAGTGCTAGGGGCGGGGGGCCAACGATCGGCACCGGGGAGCTGTTTTTT. It codes for CSARGGGPTIGTGELFF.

CDR3 sequence (DNA): TGTGCTAGTGGTCCTCCCGGGGGCGAGGGCAATGAGCAGTTCTTC. Its translation: CASGPPGGEGNEQFF. The chain couples TRBV12-5 to TRBJ2-1; D is perhaps TRBD1 or TRBD2 (6 bases each). V was trimmed by 5 bases and J by 6 bases, leaving 17 bases between them. The germline V gene encodes CDR1 LGHNT and CDR2 FRNRAP. This CDR3 comprises 15 residues.

The rearrangement joins TRBV7-9 to TRBJ1-2; D is uncertain. The CDR3 has 11 residues. Trimming removed 5 bases at V and 7 bases at J, with 8 bases between. Germline lookup yields CDR1 SEHNR and CDR2 FQNEAQ (reference sequence). The chain's CDR3 is CASSLSGGYTF. The CDR3 DNA follows: TGTGCCAGCAGCCTAAGCGGTGGCTACACCTTC.

This clonotype was picked up a small number of times. The rearrangement links TRBV7-2 to TRBJ2-3, with D unclear. The CDR3 sequence is 15 residues long. Trimming took 5 bases from V and 6 from J, leaving 18 bases between them. CDR1 and CDR2 (germline): SGHTA, FQGNSA. The CDR3 DNA is TGTGCCAGCAGCCCATCGGGCCGGCTAGGGGATACGCAGTATTTT. Its translation: CASSPSGRLGDTQYF.

The rearrangement links TRBV24-1 to TRBJ2-3, with D unresolved. The CDR3 is 15 amino acids. CDR1 is KGHDR, CDR2 SFDVKD, per germline. Trimming left V 5 bases short and J 2 bases short, with 13 bases between. The CDR3 nucleotides read TGTGCCACCAGTGCCACGGGTGGAACCACAGATACGCAGTATTTT. It yields the protein CATSATGGTTDTQYF.

This clonotype was counted once. J is TRBJ1-6 and V is TRBV19; D possibly corresponds to TRBD1 (5 bases). Trimming took off 4 bases at V and 5 bases at J, with 12 bases between the two ends. This CDR3 is 15 amino acids long. Germline values: CDR1 LNHDA, CDR2 SQIVND (reference sequence). The CDR3 loop is CASSSRDYDNSPLHF. Written as DNA, the CDR3 is TGTGCCAGTAGTAGCCGGGACTACGATAATTCACCCCTCCACTTT. The full variable domain, rest sourced from reference TRBV19 and TRBJ1-6, is DGGITQSPKYLFRKEGQNVTLSCEQNLNHDAMYWYRQDPGQGLRLIYYSQIVNDFQKGDIAEGYSVSREKKESFPLTVTSAQKNPTAFYLCASSSRDYDNSPLHFGNGTRLTVT.

This clonotype was observed many times. The rearrangement uses TRBV18 and TRBJ1-5, with 8 bases aligning to TRBD1. V lost 4 bases, J lost 5 bases, and 7 bases stayed unmatched. CDR1 KGHSH and CDR2 LQKENI come from the germline V gene. The CDR3 extends over 15 amino acids. The CDR3 region has the DNA TGTGCCAGCTCACGATTCCAGGGGGCTGATCAGCCCCAGCATTTT. The encoded protein is CASSRFQGADQPQHF.

The chain uses TRBV7-2 and TRBJ1-3; no clear D gene. CDR1 is SGHTA, CDR2 FQGNSA, per germline. V gave up 3 bases and J gave up 8 bases, with 14 bases separating them. This CDR3 has 14 amino acids. The DNA for the CDR3 is TGTGCCAGCAGCTTCGGACCTTCATCGGACACCATATATTTT. Amino acids: CASSFGPSSDTIYF.

This clonotype has just a few counts. J is TRBJ2-7 and V is TRBV20-1; D possibly corresponds to TRBD1 (7 bases). This CDR3 region has 13 residues. CDR1 and CDR2 (germline): DFQATT, SNEGSKA (reference sequence). V was shortened by 6 bases and J by 3 bases, with 15 bases between the two germline ends. This CDR3 is CSAEPRDSYEQYF. The CDR3 DNA sequence: TGCAGTGCCGAACCGCGGGACAGCTACGAGCAGTACTTC.

This clonotype was observed many times. The rearrangement joins TRBV20-1 to TRBJ1-2; 7 nucleotides align to TRBD1. Germline-derived CDR1 and CDR2 are DFQATT and SNEGSKA (reference sequence). CDR3 length equals 14 residues. The junction had 7 bases not matched to a gene; V was cut back by 3 bases and J by 3 bases. This chain's CDR3 is CSARGQTGYYGYTF. The CDR3 DNA follows: TGCAGTGCTAGGGGACAGACAGGGTACTATGGCTACACCTTC.

In its sample, this clonotype was seen many times. The CDR3 loop reads CASSLGINYGYTF. CDR3 bases: TGTGCCAGCAGTTTAGGGATTAACTATGGCTACACCTTC. The V gene is TRBV12-3 or TRBV12-4, the J gene TRBJ1-2; no firm D call. The CDR3 is made up of 13 amino acids. The ends were cut back, 1 base at V and 1 base at J, with 4 bases in the middle.

Only a few counts were recorded for this clonotype. The chain has TRBV7-8 and TRBJ2-1; 8 nucleotides match TRBD2. The V segment lost 6 bases and the J segment 3 bases; nucleotides outside the gene matches: 7. Germline loops: CDR1 SGHVS, CDR2 FQNEAQ. CDR3 length: 15 residues. The CDR3 sequence is CASRSGAGGYNEQFF. The DNA of the CDR3 is TGTGCCAGCAGGTCCGGGGCGGGGGGCTACAATGAGCAGTTCTTC.

The chain couples TRBV7-8 to TRBJ2-2; D is undetermined. The CDR3 is 14 residues long. Germline V gene sequence: CDR1 SGHVS, CDR2 FQNEAQ. V lost 7 bases and J lost 6, with 15 bases in between. CDR3 sequence: CASKWAGAAGELFF. The DNA of the CDR3 is TGTGCCAGCAAGTGGGCAGGAGCAGCCGGGGAGCTGTTTTTT.

The chain uses TRBV11-2 and TRBJ2-5; D is tentatively TRBD1 or TRBD2 (5 bases each). V lost 1 base to trimming and J lost 2 bases, with 11 bases between them. Germline values: CDR1 SGHAT, CDR2 FQNNGV. The CDR3 runs to 15 residues. CDR3 loop: CASSLGLGAQETQYF. CDR3 nucleotide sequence: TGTGCCAGCAGCTTAGGGCTCGGGGCACAAGAGACCCAGTACTTC.

There are a few counts of this clonotype. The chain employs TRBV6-5 and TRBJ1-5, with D possibly matching TRBD1 (5 bases). This CDR3 region has 13 residues. Trimming took 6 bases from V and 7 from J, leaving 13 bases between them. Germline CDR1 and CDR2: MNHEY and SVGAGI. In DNA form, the CDR3 reads TGTGCCAGCAGGGGGGGGAGGACGCAGCCCCAGCATTTT. Protein: CASRGGRTQPQHF.

The chain has TRBV25-1 and TRBJ2-5; D perhaps matches TRBD1 (5 bases). CDR1 is MGHDK, CDR2 SYGVNS, per germline. Trimming left V 3 bases short and J 5 bases short, with 19 bases between. The CDR3 loop spans 16 amino acids. Written as DNA, the CDR3 is TGTGCCAGCAGTGATCGGACACACGGTCCAAGGGAGACCCAGTACTTC. This gives the protein CASSDRTHGPRETQYF.

This clonotype was counted between two and nine times. The chain employs TRBV10-3 and TRBJ2-1, with TRBD2 matching over 8 bases. V gave up 6 bases and J gave up 5 bases; unmatched junction bases: 3. Per germline, CDR1 ENHRY and CDR2 SYGVKD. The CDR3 consists of 13 residues. In DNA form, the CDR3 reads TGTGCCATCAGAGGGACTAGTGACAATGAGCAGTTCTTC. Translating it yields CAIRGTSDNEQFF.

This clonotype has just a few counts. J is TRBJ2-3 and V is TRBV20-1; 8 nucleotides agree with TRBD1. This CDR3 is built from 14 residues. The V gene's germline CDR1 is DFQATT and CDR2 SNEGSKA (reference sequence). Trimming cost V 5 bases and J 6 bases; bases outside gene matches: 10. The CDR3 reads CSAGRQGIVDTQYF. CDR3 DNA sequence: TGCAGTGCTGGAAGACAGGGGATAGTGGATACGCAGTATTTT.

V and J are TRBV4-2 and TRBJ2-5; D remains ambiguous. From germline, CDR1 is LGHNA and CDR2 YNFKEQ. This CDR3 spans 13 amino acids. Trimming pared 1 base from V and 5 bases from J, leaving 8 bases between. CDR3 amino acids: CASSQGLDETQYF. CDR3 DNA sequence: TGTGCCAGCAGCCAAGGGCTGGATGAGACCCAGTACTTC.

The V call is TRBV5-6, the J call TRBJ2-1, with D maybe TRBD1 (7 bases). This CDR3 has 15 residues. The V end lost 2 bases, the J end lost 3 bases, and 12 bases lay between the germline ends. Germline V gene data show CDR1 as SGHDT and CDR2 as YYEEEE. The CDR3 loop reads CASSFQGGRYNEQFF. As DNA, the CDR3 is TGTGCCAGCAGCTTTCAGGGGGGACGCTACAATGAGCAGTTCTTC.

This CDR3 is CASSLYPSEAFF. The CDR3 nucleotides are TGTGCCAGCAGCTTATATCCCTCTGAAGCTTTCTTT. V gene TRBV7-2 combines with J gene TRBJ1-1; D is unresolved. The CDR3 sequence is 12 residues long. Germline CDR1 is SGHTA and CDR2 is FQGNSA. The V end lost 2 bases, the J end lost 6 bases, and 7 bases lay between the germline ends.

This clonotype occurred a few times. This chain links TRBV6-5 with TRBJ1-6; 8 positions match TRBD1. V lost 5 bases, J lost 7 bases, and 7 bases stayed unmatched. This CDR3 region has 15 residues. CDR1 and CDR2 from the germline V gene are MNHEY and SVGAGI. CDR3 sequence reads: CASSLTQGANSPLHF. The CDR3 region has the DNA TGTGCCAGCAGTCTTACTCAGGGGGCGAATTCACCCCTCCACTTT.

This clonotype came up a few times. DNA of the CDR3: TGCGCCAGCAGCTCCGGACTAGCGGGGGGCACTAGCACAGATACGCAGTATTTT. This gives the protein CASSSGLAGGTSTDTQYF. The V gene is TRBV5-1, the J gene TRBJ2-3, with 14 bases aligning to TRBD2. The germline CDR1 and CDR2 sequences are SGHRS and YFSETQ. The CDR3 has 18 residues. Trimming took 3 bases from V and 0 from J; bases not matched to a gene: 6.

This clonotype has ten or more counts. This chain joins TRBV12-3 or TRBV12-4 and TRBJ1-1, with D hard to call. Trimming pared 2 bases from V and 0 bases from J, leaving 7 bases between. The CDR3 contains 14 residues. CDR3 loop: CASSLSSVNTEAFF. CDR3 in DNA: TGTGCCAGCAGTTTATCTTCCGTGAACACTGAAGCTTTCTTT.

There are many counts of this clonotype. The chain combines TRBV20-1 with TRBJ1-1; possibly TRBD1 for D (6 bases). The CDR3 contains 13 residues. V lost 6 bases and J lost 10, with 21 bases in between. Germline CDR1 DFQATT, CDR2 SNEGSKA (reference sequence). The CDR3 DNA reads TGCAGTGCAAATAGTGGCGCAGGGGCGGGAGCTTTCTTT. This encodes CSANSGAGAGAFF.

This chain uses TRBV15 with TRBJ2-4, with 7 bases matching TRBD1. Germline lookup yields CDR1 LNHNV and CDR2 YYDKDF (reference sequence). With 9 bases clipped from V and 0 bases from J, the junction kept 8 bases outside the gene matches. CDR3 size: 15 residues. The CDR3 reads CATLRTGLAKNIQYF. CDR3 sequence (DNA): TGTGCCACGCTTAGGACAGGTTTAGCCAAAAACATTCAGTACTTC.

The rearrangement joins TRBV5-5 to TRBJ1-1; tentatively, D is TRBD1 (6 bases). CDR3 size: 13 residues. Germline CDR1 is SGHKS and CDR2 is YYEKEE (reference sequence). Trimming removed 5 bases at V and 5 bases at J, with 13 bases between. CDR3 sequence (DNA): TGTGCCAGCAGAGATACAGGGCGGACTGAAGCTTTCTTT. Protein: CASRDTGRTEAFF.

This clonotype was detected only a few times. This chain joins TRBV3-1 and TRBJ2-7; D is perhaps TRBD1 (7 bases). Trimming cost V 2 bases and J 3 bases, with 14 bases left between them. Germline V gives CDR1 LGHDT, CDR2 YNNKEL (reference sequence). The CDR3 runs to 15 residues. The CDR3 DNA sequence: TGTGCCAGCAGCCAATCTAGACAGGGAGGCTACGAGCAGTACTTC. Its protein product is CASSQSRQGGYEQYF.

This clonotype was seen only a few times. The J gene is TRBJ2-5, the V gene TRBV6-5, with TRBD2 matching over 9 bases. Germline trimming cut 1 base from V and 4 bases from J; bases unmatched to any gene: 10. This CDR3 comprises 17 residues. Germline lookup yields CDR1 MNHEY and CDR2 SVGAGI. CDR3 sequence reads: CASSYWGSGGPGETQYF. The CDR3 DNA sequence: TGTGCCAGCAGTTACTGGGGCAGCGGGGGGCCGGGAGAGACCCAGTACTTC.

The gene calls are TRBV19 and TRBJ2-2; TRBD2 matches at 12 bases. From germline, CDR1 is LNHDA and CDR2 SQIVND (reference sequence). CDR3 length equals 14 residues. Trimming took 8 bases from V and 4 from J; bases not matched to a gene: 2. For the CDR3, the DNA is TGTGCCAGTGCTAGCGGGGGGGTCACCGGGGAGCTGTTTTTT. This codes for CASASGGVTGELFF. The variable domain in full, with the rest retrieved from reference TRBV19 and TRBJ2-2, is DGGITQSPKYLFRKEGQNVTLSCEQNLNHDAMYWYRQDPGQGLRLIYYSQIVNDFQKGDIAEGYSVSREKKESFPLTVTSAQKNPTAFYLCASASGGVTGELFFGEGSRLTVL.

This clonotype was seen many times. The V gene is TRBV10-3, the J gene TRBJ2-7; tentative D call: TRBD2 (5 bases). Per the germline V gene, CDR1 is ENHRY and CDR2 is SYGVKD. This CDR3 has 17 amino acids. Between the trimmed V and J ends, which lost 0 bases and 4 bases, there was a span of 19 bases. The CDR3 DNA reads as TGTGCCATCAGTGAGTCAAGTCCAAGAGGGTCCCTTTACGAGCAGTACTTC. Its translation: CAISESSPRGSLYEQYF.

This clonotype was picked up a small number of times. The chain has TRBV27 and TRBJ2-3; the D gene is possibly TRBD2 (5 bases). Germline V gives CDR1 MNHEY, CDR2 SMNVEV (reference sequence). The CDR3 spans 16 residues. Trimming took off 8 bases at V and 4 bases at J, with 22 bases between the two ends. DNA for the CDR3: TGTGCCAGCCAGACCGACGGAGGTTTTAGCTCAGATACGCAGTATTTT. Protein sequence: CASQTDGGFSSDTQYF.